This TCR beta chain was observed in a study of T cells after yellow fever vaccination (dated by TCRdb to the late 2010s). A note on the overall study: The SMART-Seq v4 Ultra Low Input RNA kit was used to prepare libraries from fractions with low cell numbers. To track T-cell clones before and after primary and booster YFV17D yellow fever vaccination, bulk TCR alpha and beta repertoires were sequenced longitudinally. Two healthy male donors made up the cohort, one aged 18 to 30 years and the other aged 30 to 40 years. Blood samples were taken at several timepoints before and after primary and secondary immunization, and bulk PBMC replicates and cell subsets were isolated. What the work shows at the level of the full study, not this receptor alone: Most clones expanded after primary vaccination were re-detected after the booster (almost 97% of CD4 and approximately 89% of CD8), suggesting broad memory maintenance. A small share of clonotypes occurred in both CD4 and CD8 compartments, likely arising from convergent recombination. Only a couple of donors were included in the study, so the extent to which the findings can be generalized is limited. Compared with the primary T-cell response, the secondary T-cell response was weaker but faster, peaking on day 5 rather than day 15. Because abundant contaminating clonotypes from the bulk population could be contained in FACS-sorted repertoires, computational filtering was required.

Clipping removes 4 bases from V and 6 bases from J, with 8 as the unmatched junction base count. The CDR3 starts with the cysteine, ends with the phenylalanine, and has 16 residues. The entry retains the CDR3 DNA only, 48 bases that are in frame from base 1. Via the germline V gene, CDR1 is MNHEY and CDR2 SVGAGI. Synthesis of TCR cDNA relied on 5'RACE template switching, a step that introduced a universal primer site along with unique molecular identifiers. Priming of cDNA synthesis was performed from both the TCR alpha and TCR beta constant segments. Libraries were amplified in two PCR steps, with sample barcodes and sequencing adapters added in the second step. Sequencing of libraries was done on Illumina HiSeq 2500 (2x100 bp) or NovaSeq (2x150 bp). The paper's processing steps were these. Reads were demultiplexed and collapsed into UMI consensus sequences with MIGEC, and V(D)J alignment was performed with MiXCR. Using edgeR on replicate PBMC samples, clonotypes were called vaccine-responding if FDR was below 0.01 and the log2 fold change was above 5 up to day 15. Bulk clonotypes were assigned CD4 or CD8 identity according to which sequenced CD4 or CD8 repertoire held them at higher abundance. The raw public reads went through TCRdb reprocessing: fastp at Q25, MiXCR clone calling, in-frame beta chains kept. Every entry covers one CDR3 protein and lists the most common genes and DNA from its rows. TCRdb's processing, not the authors' own work, is the source of the V and J calls. The sample table shows about 160,000 distinct CDR3 sequences, and approximately 6.8% are seen once. The ten largest clones capture approximately 2.5% of the sample.

The treatment or condition label for this specimen denotes: live attenuated yellow fever vaccine strain. A standard Ficoll-Paque protocol was used to isolate PBMCs from peripheral blood. CD4 and CD8 T-cell fractions were isolated with Dynabeads CD4 and CD8 positive selection kits. RNA was extracted with TriZol from bulk PBMCs, CD4 and CD8 fractions, and dextramer-positive and dextramer-negative fractions. This clonotype was picked up a small number of times. Its antigen is still unknown. Base qualities are not recorded, but no much larger clone differs from it by a single base. The chain links TRBV6-5 with TRBJ2-3; 12 nucleotides in the junction match TRBD2. This receptor was taken from a young man who received the YFV17D yellow fever vaccine. Sample: CD4+ T cells sorted from PBMCs, taken about 5 days after the first yellow fever vaccination. CDR3 region: CASSFHGLAGQDTQYF. The nucleotide sequence is given as TGTGCCAGCAGTTTCCACGGACTAGCGGGGCAGGATACGCAGTATTTT.